This TCR beta chain was retrieved from a study of CD8 T cells in ankylosing spondylitis. General study points: Prior work had noted some motif variants in reactive arthritis blood and synovial fluid. In ankylosing spondylitis patients, matched synovial fluid reportedly showed significant enrichment of disease-linked clones. In ankylosing spondylitis blood, a motif of about 8 highly homologous TCR beta variants appeared characteristic.

V shed 5 bases and J 8 bases; nucleotides not matched to a gene: 4. The CDR3 is 14 amino acids. As the method for making TCR beta libraries, quantitative 5'-RACE with molecular barcodes was used. TCRdb re-analysed the 5' RACE reads in MiXCR, keeping a single row per CDR3 protein. Of fewer than 750,000 distinct CDR3 sequences listed, over 15% are singletons. On this clonotype itself: The antigen remains undetermined.

Sequencing input: blood, either unsorted or a sorted T cell fraction (not recorded which). V is TRBV12-3 or TRBV12-4 and J is TRBJ1-6; TRBD1 matches at 9 bases. This clonotype was sampled from a male donor with ankylosing spondylitis. The CDR3 DNA reads as TGTGCCAGCAGTACAGGGGGCAGGGATTCACCCCTCCACTTT. Translating it yields CASSTGGRDSPLHF.